The 5 T cell receptor beta chains listed next were all sequenced from one sample in a study of T-cell memory formation after mild COVID-19. TCRdb re-analysed the 5' RACE reads in MiXCR, keeping a single row per CDR3 protein. The table shows 300,000 to 400,000 distinct CDR3 sequences, with approximately 16% occurring only once. Sequences were obtained from PBMCs or a T cell subset sorted from them (not recorded which). The source is a man aged 18 to 35 who had mild COVID-19 (a few samples of this study predate the infection). Cell type and time point are not known.

The rearrangement links TRBV21-1 to TRBJ2-3; the table calls TRBD1, which could not be checked here. TRBV21-1 is assigned pseudogene status. This CDR3 is 13 amino acids long. CDR3 region: CAGRHPRTDTQYF. The CDR3, as DNA: TGTGCCGGTCGACACCCCCGGACAGATACGCAGTATTTT.

A few counts support this clonotype. The CDR3 DNA follows: TGTGCCAGCAGCCAAGAGGACAGGGTTGTGGATGAGCAGTTCTTC. Its protein is CASSQEDRVVDEQFF. The chain links TRBV3-2 to TRBJ2-1; no check of the table's D call, TRBD1, against the DNA was made. TRBV3-2 is a known pseudogene. The CDR3 spans 15 residues.

This chain uses TRBV7-2 with TRBJ2-3; TRBD2 might be the D (5 bases). V was cut by 3 bases and J by 5 bases, with 12 bases left in between. Per germline, CDR1 SGHTA and CDR2 FQGNSA. The CDR3 loop spans 14 amino acids. In nucleotides, the CDR3 is TGTGCCAGCAGCTTGAGCCTAGAGGGAGATACGCAGTATTTT. It translates to CASSLSLEGDTQYF.

This clonotype was seen more than once but under ten times. The chain employs TRBV20-1 and TRBJ2-5; D unresolved. CDR1 is DFQATT, CDR2 SNEGSKA, per germline (reference sequence). The CDR3 consists of 16 residues. The V end was cut by 1 base, the J end by 4 bases, with 19 bases between. CDR3 protein: CSARGGRASGSETQYF. In nucleotides, the CDR3 is TGCAGTGCTAGAGGAGGTCGGGCCAGTGGTTCAGAGACCCAGTACTTC.

This clonotype was observed at least ten times. The chain employs TRBV5-1 and TRBJ2-1; D unclear. The CDR3 is 13 residues long. CDR1 and CDR2 (germline): SGHRS, YFSETQ. Trimming removed 0 bases at V and 5 bases at J, with 6 bases between. CDR3: CASSLGQHNEQFF. DNA of the CDR3: TGCGCCAGCAGCTTGGGGCAGCACAATGAGCAGTTCTTC.